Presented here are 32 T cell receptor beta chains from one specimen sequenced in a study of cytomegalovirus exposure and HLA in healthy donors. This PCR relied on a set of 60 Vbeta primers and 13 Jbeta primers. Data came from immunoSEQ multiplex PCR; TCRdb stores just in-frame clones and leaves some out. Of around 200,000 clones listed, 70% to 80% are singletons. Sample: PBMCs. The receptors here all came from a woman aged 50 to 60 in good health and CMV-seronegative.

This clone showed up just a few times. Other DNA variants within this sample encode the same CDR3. CDR3 sequence: CASSLGQGVGTGELFF. In DNA form, the CDR3 reads TGCGCCAGCAGCTTGGGACAGGGGGTCGGGACCGGGGAGCTGTTTTTT. The chain links TRBV5-1 to TRBJ2-2; 9 bases are shared with TRBD1. Germline trimming cut 0 bases from V and 5 bases from J; bases unmatched to any gene: 5. Germline loops: CDR1 SGHRS, CDR2 YFSETQ. The CDR3 is made up of 16 amino acids.

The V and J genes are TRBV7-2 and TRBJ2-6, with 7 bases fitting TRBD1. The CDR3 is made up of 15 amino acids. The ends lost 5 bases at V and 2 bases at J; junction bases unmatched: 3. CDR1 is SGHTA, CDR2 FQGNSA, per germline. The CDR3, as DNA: TGTGCCAGCAGCGCAGGGGGAACTGGGGCCAACGTCCTGACTTTC. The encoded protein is CASSAGGTGANVLTF.

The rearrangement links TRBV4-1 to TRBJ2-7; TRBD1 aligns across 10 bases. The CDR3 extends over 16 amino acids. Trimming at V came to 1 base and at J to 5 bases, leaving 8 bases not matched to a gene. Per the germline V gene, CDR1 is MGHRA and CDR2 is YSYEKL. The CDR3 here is CASSQGLGQGYNEQYF. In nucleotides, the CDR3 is TGCGCCAGCAGCCAAGGATTGGGACAGGGGTATAACGAGCAGTACTTC.

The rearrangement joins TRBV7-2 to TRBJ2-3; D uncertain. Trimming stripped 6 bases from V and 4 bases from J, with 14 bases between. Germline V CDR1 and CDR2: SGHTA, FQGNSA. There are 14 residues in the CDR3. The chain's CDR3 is CASSSETVSDTQYF. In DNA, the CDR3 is TGTGCCAGCAGTTCCGAAACAGTGTCAGATACGCAGTATTTT. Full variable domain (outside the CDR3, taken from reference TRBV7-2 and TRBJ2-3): GAGVSQSPSNKVTEKGKDVELRCDPISGHTALYWYRQSLGQGLEFLIYFQGNSAPDKSGLPSDRFSAERTGGSVSTLTIQRTQQEDSAVYLCASSSETVSDTQYFGPGTRLTVL.

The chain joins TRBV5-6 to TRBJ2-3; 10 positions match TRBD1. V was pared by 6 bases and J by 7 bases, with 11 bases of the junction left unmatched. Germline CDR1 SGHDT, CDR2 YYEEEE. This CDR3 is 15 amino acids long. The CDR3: CASTTGDRGHNTQYF. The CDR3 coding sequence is TGTGCCAGCACTACGGGGGACAGGGGACATAATACGCAGTATTTT.

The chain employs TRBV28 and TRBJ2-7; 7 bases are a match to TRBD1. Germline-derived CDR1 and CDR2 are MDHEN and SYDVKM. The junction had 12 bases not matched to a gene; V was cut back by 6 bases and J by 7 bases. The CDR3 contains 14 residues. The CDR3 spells CASRDMGQWDEQYF. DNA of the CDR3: TGTGCCAGCAGGGATATGGGACAGTGGGATGAGCAGTACTTC.

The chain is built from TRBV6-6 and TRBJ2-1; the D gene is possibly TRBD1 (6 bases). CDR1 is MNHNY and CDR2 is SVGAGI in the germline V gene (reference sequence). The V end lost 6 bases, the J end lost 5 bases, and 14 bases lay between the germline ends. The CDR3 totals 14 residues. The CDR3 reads CASRNTDRHNEQFF. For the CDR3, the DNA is TGTGCCAGCAGGAATACCGACAGGCACAATGAGCAGTTCTTC.

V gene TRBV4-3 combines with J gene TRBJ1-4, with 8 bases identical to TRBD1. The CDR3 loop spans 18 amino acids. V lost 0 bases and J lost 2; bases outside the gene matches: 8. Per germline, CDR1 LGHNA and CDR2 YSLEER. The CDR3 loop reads CASSQETLQGATNEKLFF. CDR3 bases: TGCGCCAGCAGCCAAGAAACCCTTCAGGGGGCGACTAATGAAAAACTGTTTTTT.

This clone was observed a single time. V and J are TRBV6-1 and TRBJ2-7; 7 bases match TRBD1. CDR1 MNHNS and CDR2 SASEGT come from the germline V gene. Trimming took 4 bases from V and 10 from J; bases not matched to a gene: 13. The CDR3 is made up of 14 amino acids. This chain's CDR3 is CASSGKDRASIQYF. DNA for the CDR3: TGTGCCAGCAGTGGGAAAGACAGGGCCTCAATACAGTACTTC.

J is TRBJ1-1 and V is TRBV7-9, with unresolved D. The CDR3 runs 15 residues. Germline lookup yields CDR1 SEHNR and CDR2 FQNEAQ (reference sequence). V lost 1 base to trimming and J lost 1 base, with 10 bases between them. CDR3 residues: CASSLVAGRNTEAFF. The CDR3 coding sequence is TGTGCCAGCAGCTTAGTAGCGGGCCGGAACACTGAAGCTTTCTTT.

CDR3: CASSLDFREAEAFF. CDR3 bases: TGCGCCAGCAGCTTGGATTTTAGGGAGGCTGAAGCTTTCTTT. The chain couples TRBV5-1 to TRBJ1-1; no clear D. The germline V gene encodes CDR1 SGHRS and CDR2 YFSETQ. The CDR3 is made up of 14 amino acids. The V gene lost 0 bases and the J gene lost 6 bases, with 12 bases spanning the gap.

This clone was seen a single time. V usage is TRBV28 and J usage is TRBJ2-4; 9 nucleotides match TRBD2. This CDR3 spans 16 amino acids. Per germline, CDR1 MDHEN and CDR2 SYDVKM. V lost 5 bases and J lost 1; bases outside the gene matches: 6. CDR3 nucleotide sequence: TGTGCCAGCAGTGAGGGCGGGGGGGCGGCCAAAAACATTCAGTACTTC. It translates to CASSEGGGAAKNIQYF.

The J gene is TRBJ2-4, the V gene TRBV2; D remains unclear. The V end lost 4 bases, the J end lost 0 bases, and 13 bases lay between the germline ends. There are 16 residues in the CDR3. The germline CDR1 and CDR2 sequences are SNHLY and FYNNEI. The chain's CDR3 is CASSVERPSAKNIQYF. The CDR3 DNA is TGTGCCAGCAGTGTGGAGCGCCCGTCAGCCAAAAACATTCAGTACTTC.

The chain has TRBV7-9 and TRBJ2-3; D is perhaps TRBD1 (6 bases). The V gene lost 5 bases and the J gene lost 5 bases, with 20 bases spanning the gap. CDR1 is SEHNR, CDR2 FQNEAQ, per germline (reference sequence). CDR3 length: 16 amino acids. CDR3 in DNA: TGTGCCAGCAGCCCGACCCCCGACAGGAGAGGAGATACGCAGTATTTT. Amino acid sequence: CASSPTPDRRGDTQYF.

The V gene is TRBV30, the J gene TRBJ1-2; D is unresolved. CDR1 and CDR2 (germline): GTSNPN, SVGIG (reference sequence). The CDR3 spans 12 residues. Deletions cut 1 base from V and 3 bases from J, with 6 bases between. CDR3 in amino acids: CAWSATDYGYTF. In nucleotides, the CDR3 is TGTGCCTGGAGTGCAACAGACTATGGCTACACCTTC.

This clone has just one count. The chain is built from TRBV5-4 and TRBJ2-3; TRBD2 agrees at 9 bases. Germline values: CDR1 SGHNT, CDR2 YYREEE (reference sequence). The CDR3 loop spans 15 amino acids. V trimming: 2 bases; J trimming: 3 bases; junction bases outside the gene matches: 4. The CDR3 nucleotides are TGTGCCAGCAGCTTTGGCGGGAGGGGTACAGATACGCAGTATTTT. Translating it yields CASSFGGRGTDTQYF.

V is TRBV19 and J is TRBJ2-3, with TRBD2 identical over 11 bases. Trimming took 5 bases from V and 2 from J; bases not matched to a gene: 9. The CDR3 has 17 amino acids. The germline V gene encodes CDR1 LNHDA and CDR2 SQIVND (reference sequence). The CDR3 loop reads CASSPWTSGRITDTQYF. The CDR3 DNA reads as TGTGCCAGTAGTCCTTGGACTAGCGGGCGAATCACAGATACGCAGTATTTT.

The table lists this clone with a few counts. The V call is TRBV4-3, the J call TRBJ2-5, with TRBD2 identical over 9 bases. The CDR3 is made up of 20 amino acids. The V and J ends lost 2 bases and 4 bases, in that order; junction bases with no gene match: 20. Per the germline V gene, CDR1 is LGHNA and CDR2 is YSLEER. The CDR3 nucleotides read TGCGCCAGCAGCCAATGGGGTACGCGGGAGGGTTCTTGGTATGGAGAGACCCAGTACTTC. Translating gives CASSQWGTREGSWYGETQYF.

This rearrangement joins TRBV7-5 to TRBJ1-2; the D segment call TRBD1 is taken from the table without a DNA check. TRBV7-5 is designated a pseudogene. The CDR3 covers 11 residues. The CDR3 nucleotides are TGTGCCAGAAGCCTGCAGTATGGCTACACCTTC. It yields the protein CARSLQYGYTF.

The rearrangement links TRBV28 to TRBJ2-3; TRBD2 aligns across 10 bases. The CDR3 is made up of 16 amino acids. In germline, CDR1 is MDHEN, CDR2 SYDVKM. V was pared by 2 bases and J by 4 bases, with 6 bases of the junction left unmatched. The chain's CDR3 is CASSLRASGSADTQYF. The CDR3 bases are TGTGCCAGCAGTTTACGAGCTAGCGGGAGCGCAGATACGCAGTATTTT.

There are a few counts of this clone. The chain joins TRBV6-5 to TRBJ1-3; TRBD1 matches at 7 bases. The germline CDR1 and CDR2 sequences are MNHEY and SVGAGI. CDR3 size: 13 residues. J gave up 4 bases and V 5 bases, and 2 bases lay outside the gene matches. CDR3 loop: CASSRDSGNTIYF. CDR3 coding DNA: TGTGCCAGCAGTCGGGACAGCGGAAACACCATATATTTT.

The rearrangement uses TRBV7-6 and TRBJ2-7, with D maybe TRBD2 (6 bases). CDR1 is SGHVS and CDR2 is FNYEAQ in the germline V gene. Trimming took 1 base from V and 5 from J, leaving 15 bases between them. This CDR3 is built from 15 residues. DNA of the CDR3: TGTGCCAGCAGCTTAGGCGGAGGGAAAGGGCACGAGCAGTACTTC. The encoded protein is CASSLGGGKGHEQYF.

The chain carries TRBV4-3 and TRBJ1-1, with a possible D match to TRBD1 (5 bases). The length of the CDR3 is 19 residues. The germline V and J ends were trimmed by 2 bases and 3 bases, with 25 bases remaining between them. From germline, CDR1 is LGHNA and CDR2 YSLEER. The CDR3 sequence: CASSQMFGGRIPTDTEAFF. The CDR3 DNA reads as TGCGCCAGCAGCCAAATGTTCGGGGGACGCATACCAACGGACACTGAAGCTTTCTTT.

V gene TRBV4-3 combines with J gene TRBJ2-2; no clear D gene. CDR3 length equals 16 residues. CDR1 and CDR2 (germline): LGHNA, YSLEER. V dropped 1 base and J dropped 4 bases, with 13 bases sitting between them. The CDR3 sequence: CASSQGRPSGTGELFF. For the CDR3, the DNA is TGCGCCAGCAGCCAAGGACGTCCCTCGGGCACCGGGGAGCTGTTTTTT.

The CDR3 is CASRPGQNANEKLFF. The CDR3 DNA sequence: TGTGCCAGCAGACCCGGACAGAATGCTAATGAAAAACTGTTTTTT. The chain couples TRBV6-5 to TRBJ1-4; the D gene is possibly TRBD1 (6 bases). The germline V gene encodes CDR1 MNHEY and CDR2 SVGAGI. There are 15 residues in the CDR3. V lost 6 bases and J lost 3, with 14 bases in between.

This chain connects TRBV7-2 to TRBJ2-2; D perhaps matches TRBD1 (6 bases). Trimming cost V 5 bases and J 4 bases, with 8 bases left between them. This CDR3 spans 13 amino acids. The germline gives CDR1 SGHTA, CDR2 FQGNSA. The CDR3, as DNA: TGTGCCAGCAGCCGAGGGGGCACCGGGGAGCTGTTTTTT. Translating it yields CASSRGGTGELFF.

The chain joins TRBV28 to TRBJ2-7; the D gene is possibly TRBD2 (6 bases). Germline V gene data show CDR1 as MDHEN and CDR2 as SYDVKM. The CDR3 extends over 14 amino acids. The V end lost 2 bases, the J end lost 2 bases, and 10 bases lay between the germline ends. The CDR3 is CASSLAGPPYEQYF. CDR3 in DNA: TGTGCCAGCAGTTTAGCGGGACCCCCCTACGAGCAGTACTTC.

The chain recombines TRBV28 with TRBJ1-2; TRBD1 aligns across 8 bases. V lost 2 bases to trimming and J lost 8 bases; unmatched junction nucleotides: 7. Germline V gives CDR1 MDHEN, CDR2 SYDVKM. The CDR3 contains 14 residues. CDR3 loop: CASSLGQGARGYTF. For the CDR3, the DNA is TGTGCCAGCAGTTTAGGGCAGGGGGCTCGGGGCTACACCTTC.

DNA of the CDR3: TGTGCCAGCAGTCTAGGGGGGGAAGGTACTGGAAACACCATATATTTT. This sequence encodes CASSLGGEGTGNTIYF. V is TRBV28 and J is TRBJ1-3; tentative D call: TRBD1 (6 bases). Germline CDR1 is MDHEN and CDR2 is SYDVKM. The CDR3 runs 16 residues. Trimming removed 5 bases from V and 2 bases from J, with 16 bases in between.

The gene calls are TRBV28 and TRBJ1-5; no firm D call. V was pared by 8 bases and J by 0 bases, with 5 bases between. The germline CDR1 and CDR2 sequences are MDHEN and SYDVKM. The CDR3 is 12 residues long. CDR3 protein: CASHSSNQPQHF. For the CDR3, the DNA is TGTGCCAGCCACAGTAGCAATCAGCCCCAGCATTTT.

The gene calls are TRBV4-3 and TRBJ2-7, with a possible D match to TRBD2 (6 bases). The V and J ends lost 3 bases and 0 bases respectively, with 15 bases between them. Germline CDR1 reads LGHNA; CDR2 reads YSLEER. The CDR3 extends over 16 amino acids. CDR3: CASSQNPTGVSYEQYF. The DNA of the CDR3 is TGCGCCAGCAGCCAGAACCCGACGGGGGTCTCCTACGAGCAGTACTTC.

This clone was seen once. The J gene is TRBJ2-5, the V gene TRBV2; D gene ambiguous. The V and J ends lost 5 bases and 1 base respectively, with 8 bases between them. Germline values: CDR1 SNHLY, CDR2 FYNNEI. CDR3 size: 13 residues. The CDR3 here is CASSRESQETQYF. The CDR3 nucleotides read TGTGCCAGCAGTAGAGAGTCCCAAGAGACCCAGTACTTC.